The clone carrying this T cell receptor (beta chain) was recorded only once. As yet, its antigen is unknown. These data are taken from a study of shared clonotypes between healthy human individuals. At the level of the study: The donors, two women and three men, were aged 18 to 49. Study-level findings and limits: Clonotype sharing across several donors was observed for around 4.5% of naive CD4 clonotypes. Limitation of the genetic and exposure-history diversity represented came from the few donors.

None of the donors, who were healthy HIV-negative adults, had recently had acute infections or vaccinations. Using immunoSEQ multiplex PCR, the repertoire was profiled, and TCRdb retains in-frame clones only, with some absent. The sample holds under 750,000 clones, just under 75% seen once. The CDR3 length is 16 residues. Germline V gene sequence: CDR1 SGHTA, CDR2 FQGNSA. The V segment lost 5 bases and the J segment 0 bases; nucleotides outside the gene matches: 6. The sequenced material came from memory CD4+ T cells sorted from blood. Subset described: CD45RA-negative fraction. The V call is TRBV7-2, the J call TRBJ2-1; 8 bases are a match to TRBD2. The source is a woman aged 25 to 39 in good health. The DNA for the CDR3 is TGTGCCAGCAGCGCGCAAAGCGGGAGCTCCTACAATGAGCAGTTCTTC. The encoded protein is CASSAQSGSSYNEQFF.